The clone carrying this T cell receptor (beta chain) was detected ten times or more. The source of the sample is a study of T cells in Graves' hyperthyroidism and ophthalmopathy. The V and J ends lost 6 bases and 3 bases respectively, with 10 bases between them. Germline CDR1 reads SNHLY; CDR2 reads FYNNEI. This CDR3 has 13 residues. Amplification of TCR beta CDR3 regions used RNA as the template. The TCR CDR3 was amplified in a first-round RT-PCR using the HTBI primer set. TCRdb itself ran the multiplex PCR reads through MiXCR, one entry per CDR3 protein. The sample has 300,000 to 500,000 distinct CDR3 sequences; 14% to 15% are singletons. Each diagnosis was grounded in clinical symptoms, serum thyroxine and TRAb, thyroid ultrasound, and orbital computed tomography. The authors obtained PBMCs from over 7.5 ml of fresh peripheral blood.

The rearrangement links TRBV2 to TRBJ2-3; D unclear. This clonotype was sampled from a woman in her twenties or thirties with Graves' hyperthyroidism. Material for sequencing was blood. CDR3 protein: CASRPRVTDTQYF. CDR3 bases: TGTGCCAGCAGACCCCGGGTTACAGATACGCAGTATTTT. Full variable domain (remainder filled in from reference TRBV2 and TRBJ2-3): EPEVTQTPSHQVTQMGQEVILRCVPISNHLYFYWYRQILGQKVEFLVSFYNNEISEKSEIFDDQFSVERPDGSNFTLKIRSTKLEDSAMYFCASRPRVTDTQYFGPGTRLTVL.